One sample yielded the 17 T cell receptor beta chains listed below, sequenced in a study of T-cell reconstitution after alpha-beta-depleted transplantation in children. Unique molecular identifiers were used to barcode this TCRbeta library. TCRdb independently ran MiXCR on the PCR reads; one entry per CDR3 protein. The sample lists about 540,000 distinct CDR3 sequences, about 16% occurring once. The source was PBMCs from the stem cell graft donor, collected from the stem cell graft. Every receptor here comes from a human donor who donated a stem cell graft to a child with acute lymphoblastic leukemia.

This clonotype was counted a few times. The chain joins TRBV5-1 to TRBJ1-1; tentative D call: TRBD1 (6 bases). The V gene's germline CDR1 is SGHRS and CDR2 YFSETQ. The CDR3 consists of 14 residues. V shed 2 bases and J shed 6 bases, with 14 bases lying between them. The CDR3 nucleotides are TGCGCCAGCAGCTTCAAGGGGGGTATCGCTGAAGCTTTCTTT. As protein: CASSFKGGIAEAFF.

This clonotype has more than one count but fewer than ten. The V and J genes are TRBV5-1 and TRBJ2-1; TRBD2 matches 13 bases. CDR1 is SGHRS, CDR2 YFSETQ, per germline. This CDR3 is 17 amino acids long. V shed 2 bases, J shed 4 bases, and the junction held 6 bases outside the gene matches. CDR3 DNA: TGCGCCAGCAGCTTTGGGACTAGCGGGATAGGGTACAATGAGCAGTTCTTC. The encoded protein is CASSFGTSGIGYNEQFF.

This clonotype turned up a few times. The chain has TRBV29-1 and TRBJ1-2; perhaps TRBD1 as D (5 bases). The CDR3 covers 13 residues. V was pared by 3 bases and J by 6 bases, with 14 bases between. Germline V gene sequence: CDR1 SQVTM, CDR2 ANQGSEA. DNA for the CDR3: TGCAGCGTTGATGGACAACCCGGGGATGGCTACACCTTC. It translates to CSVDGQPGDGYTF.

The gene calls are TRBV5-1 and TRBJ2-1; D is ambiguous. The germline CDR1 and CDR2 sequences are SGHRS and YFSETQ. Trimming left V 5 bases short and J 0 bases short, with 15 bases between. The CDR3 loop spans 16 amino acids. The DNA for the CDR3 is TGCGCCAGCAGAGTAGACCCTCTGAGCTCCTACAATGAGCAGTTCTTC. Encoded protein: CASRVDPLSSYNEQFF.

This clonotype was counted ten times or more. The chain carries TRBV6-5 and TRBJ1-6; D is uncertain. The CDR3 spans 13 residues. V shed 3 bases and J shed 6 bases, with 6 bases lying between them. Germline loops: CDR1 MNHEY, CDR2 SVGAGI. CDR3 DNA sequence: TGTGCCAGCAGTTATGAAAGTAATTCACCCCTCCACTTT. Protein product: CASSYESNSPLHF.

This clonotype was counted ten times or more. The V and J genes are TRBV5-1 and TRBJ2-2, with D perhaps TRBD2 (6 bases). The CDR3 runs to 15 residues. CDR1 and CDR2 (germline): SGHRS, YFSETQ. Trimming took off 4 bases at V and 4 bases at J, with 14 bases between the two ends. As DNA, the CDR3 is TGCGCCAGCAGCGCGGGACCCAGAGTCACCGGGGAGCTGTTTTTT. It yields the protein CASSAGPRVTGELFF.

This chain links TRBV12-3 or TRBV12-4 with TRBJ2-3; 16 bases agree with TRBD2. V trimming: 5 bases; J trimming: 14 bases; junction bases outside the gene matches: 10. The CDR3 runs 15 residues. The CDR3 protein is CASSPGLAGGPGLYF. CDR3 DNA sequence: TGTGCCAGCAGTCCGGGACTAGCGGGAGGGCCAGGTCTGTATTTT.

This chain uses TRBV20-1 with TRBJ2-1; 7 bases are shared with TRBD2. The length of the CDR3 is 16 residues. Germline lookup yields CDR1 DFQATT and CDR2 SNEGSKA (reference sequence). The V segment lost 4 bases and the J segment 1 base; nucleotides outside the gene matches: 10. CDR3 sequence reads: CSAILGGSNSYNEQFF. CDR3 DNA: TGCAGTGCTATACTTGGCGGGAGCAATTCCTACAATGAGCAGTTCTTC.

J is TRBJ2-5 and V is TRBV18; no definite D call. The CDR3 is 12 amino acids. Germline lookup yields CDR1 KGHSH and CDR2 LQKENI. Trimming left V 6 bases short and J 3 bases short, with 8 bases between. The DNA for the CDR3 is TGTGCCAGCTCCACCCGGGAAGAGACCCAGTACTTC. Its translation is CASSTREETQYF.

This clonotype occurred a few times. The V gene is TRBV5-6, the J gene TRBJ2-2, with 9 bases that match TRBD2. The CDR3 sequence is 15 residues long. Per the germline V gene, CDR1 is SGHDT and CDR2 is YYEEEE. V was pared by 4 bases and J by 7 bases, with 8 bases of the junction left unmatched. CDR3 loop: CASSLTGTSRGELFF. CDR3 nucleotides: TGTGCCAGCAGCCTGACCGGGACTAGCCGCGGGGAGCTGTTTTTT.

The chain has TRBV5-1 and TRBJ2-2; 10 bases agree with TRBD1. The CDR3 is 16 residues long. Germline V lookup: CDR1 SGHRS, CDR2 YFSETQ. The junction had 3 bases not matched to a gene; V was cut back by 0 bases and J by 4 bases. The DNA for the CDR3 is TGCGCCAGCAGCTTGGGACAGGGGGCAGGCACCGGGGAGCTGTTTTTT. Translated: CASSLGQGAGTGELFF. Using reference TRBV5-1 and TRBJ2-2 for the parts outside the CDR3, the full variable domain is KAGVTQTPRYLIKTRGQQVTLSCSPISGHRSVSWYQQTPGQGLQFLFEYFSETQRNKGNFPGRFSGRQFSNSRSEMNVSTLELGDSALYLCASSLGQGAGTGELFFGEGSRLTVL.

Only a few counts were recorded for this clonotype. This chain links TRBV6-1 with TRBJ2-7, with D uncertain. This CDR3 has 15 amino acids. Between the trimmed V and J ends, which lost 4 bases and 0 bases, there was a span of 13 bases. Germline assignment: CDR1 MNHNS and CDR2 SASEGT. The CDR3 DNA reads TGTGCCAGCAGTGCGGACGGCTCCAGCTCCTACGAGCAGTACTTC. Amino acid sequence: CASSADGSSSYEQYF.

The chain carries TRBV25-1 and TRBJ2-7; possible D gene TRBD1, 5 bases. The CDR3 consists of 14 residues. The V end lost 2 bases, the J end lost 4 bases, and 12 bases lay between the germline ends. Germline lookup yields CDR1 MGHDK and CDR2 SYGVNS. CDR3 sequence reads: CASSEGSDIYEQYF. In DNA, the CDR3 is TGTGCCAGCAGTGAAGGGTCGGACATATACGAGCAGTACTTC.

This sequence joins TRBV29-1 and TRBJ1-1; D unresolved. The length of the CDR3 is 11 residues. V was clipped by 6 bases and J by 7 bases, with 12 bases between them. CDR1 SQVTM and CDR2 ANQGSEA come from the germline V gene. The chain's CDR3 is CSVGGKGEAFF. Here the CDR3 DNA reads TGCAGCGTAGGCGGTAAGGGTGAAGCTTTCTTT.

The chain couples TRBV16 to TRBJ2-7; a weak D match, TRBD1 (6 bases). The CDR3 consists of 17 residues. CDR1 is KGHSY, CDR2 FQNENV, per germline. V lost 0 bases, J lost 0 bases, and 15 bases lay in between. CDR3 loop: CASSQSNRGISSYEQYF. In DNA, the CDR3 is TGTGCCAGCAGCCAATCAAATAGGGGGATCAGCTCCTACGAGCAGTACTTC.

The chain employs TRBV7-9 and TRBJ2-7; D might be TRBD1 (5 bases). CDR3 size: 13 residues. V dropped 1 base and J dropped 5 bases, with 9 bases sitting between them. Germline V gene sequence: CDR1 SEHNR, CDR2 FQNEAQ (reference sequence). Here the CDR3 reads CASSLEGQDEQYF. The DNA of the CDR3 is TGTGCCAGCAGCTTAGAGGGGCAGGACGAGCAGTACTTC.

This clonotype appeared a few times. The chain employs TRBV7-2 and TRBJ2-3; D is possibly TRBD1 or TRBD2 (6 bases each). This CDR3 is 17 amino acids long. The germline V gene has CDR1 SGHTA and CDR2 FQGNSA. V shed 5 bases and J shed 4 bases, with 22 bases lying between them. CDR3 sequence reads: CASSAGGGGRRSDTQYF. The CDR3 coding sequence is TGTGCCAGCAGCGCCGGGGGTGGGGGGCGCAGGTCAGATACGCAGTATTTT.